This T cell receptor (beta chain) was sequenced in a study of blood T cell repertoires in COVID-19. As for the study in general: Whether acute or convalescent, the COVID-19 samples came from the United States, Italy and Spain. In each case, the material was cDNA or gDNA derived from T cells, B-cell-depleted T cells, or PBMCs.

Participants, 18 to 89 years old, spanned fewer than 30 US areas. Germline V gives CDR1 MNHEY, CDR2 SVGAGI. The CDR3 covers 12 residues. V lost 6 bases, J lost 4 bases, and 8 bases lay in between. Original processing methods: The assay estimated nucleated cells by amplifying reference gene primers. TCRdb keeps only in-frame clones here, not all; method: immunoSEQ multiplex PCR. The DNA was the basis for D and trimming; V, J and clone size are from that table. This table has 300,000 to 350,000 clones, just over 85% appearing once. Sequences were obtained from PBMCs or T cells enriched from blood (not recorded which). The source of this sequence is a woman aged 40 to 50 with acute COVID-19. The chain is built from TRBV6-5 and TRBJ2-3; D is undetermined. The CDR3 sequence is CASRAEADTQYF. The CDR3 DNA reads as TGTGCCAGCAGGGCCGAAGCAGATACGCAGTATTTT.